Listed here is a single TCR beta chain. This CDR3 comprises 16 residues. Trimming left V 5 bases short and J 7 bases short, with 23 bases between. Germline CDR1 is SGHVS and CDR2 is FQNEAQ. TCRdb ran MiXCR on the 5' RACE reads and lists one entry per CDR3 protein. The data contain approximately 110,000 distinct CDR3 sequences, under 15% of them singletons. The record originates from a study of early T cells in non-severe SARS-CoV-2 infection. This sequence was found in an adult who was a healthcare worker with PCR-confirmed SARS-CoV-2 infection or an uninfected control (not recorded which). The chain employs TRBV7-8 and TRBJ1-2; D is unresolved. Sequencing was performed on whole blood. This CDR3 is CASSPPMDAPNSGYTF. The CDR3 DNA reads TGTGCCAGCAGCCCACCCATGGACGCCCCGAACAGTGGCTACACCTTC.